This T cell receptor beta chain derives from a study of cytotoxic CD8 clonotypes in ibrutinib-treated CLL. The J segment lost 5 bases and the V segment lost 6 bases, leaving 9 bases of the junction unmatched. This CDR3 is 15 amino acids long. CDR1 is MRHNA, CDR2 SNTAGT, per germline. Sequenced by immunoSEQ multiplex PCR; TCRdb stores in-frame clones only, minus some. The table shows about 300,000 clones, with about 72% occurring only once. The receptor was isolated from a human donor with chronic lymphocytic leukemia. This specimen was PBMCs, taken at disease progression, from a patient treated with ibrutinib. V is TRBV6-4 and J is TRBJ2-2, with TRBD1 identical over 7 bases. The CDR3: CASSLTGQDTGELFF. DNA of the CDR3: TGTGCCAGCAGCCTGACAGGGCAGGATACCGGGGAGCTGTTTTTT.